The following is a TCR beta chain sequence with its context. The antigen is not known. The data belong to a study of T cell repertoires in cytomegalovirus infection. Across the study: Recently identified HLA-C-restricted CMV epitopes were used, and well-studied HLA-B-restricted CMV epitopes were used as well. Public TCR beta signatures provided an indication of both CMV infection and a matching HLA type.

The study's findings and limits: The ex vivo response was dominated by HLA-C-restricted CMV-specific TCR beta clonotypes. Cumulative public TCR beta family frequency identified CMV carriers with the relevant HLA.

One entry per CDR3 protein results from TCRdb running MiXCR on the reads. The table has roughly 500,000 distinct CDR3 sequences, 30% to 35% seen once. The clonotype comes from a human donor in good health (CMV status not recorded). Some clones in this sample may be carry-over from other donors' samples. The sequencing here drew on cultured PBMCs, taken from culture after CMV antigen stimulation.

The CDR3 sequence: CASSRDRRGRQETQYF. The CDR3, as DNA: TGTGCCAGCAGCCGGGACCGCAGGGGGCGGCAAGAGACCCAGTACTTC. The chain combines TRBV5-4 with TRBJ2-5; 8 bases align to TRBD1. The V gene's germline CDR1 is SGHNT and CDR2 YYREEE (reference sequence). The CDR3 loop spans 16 amino acids. V lost 4 bases, J lost 2 bases, and 10 bases stayed unmatched.